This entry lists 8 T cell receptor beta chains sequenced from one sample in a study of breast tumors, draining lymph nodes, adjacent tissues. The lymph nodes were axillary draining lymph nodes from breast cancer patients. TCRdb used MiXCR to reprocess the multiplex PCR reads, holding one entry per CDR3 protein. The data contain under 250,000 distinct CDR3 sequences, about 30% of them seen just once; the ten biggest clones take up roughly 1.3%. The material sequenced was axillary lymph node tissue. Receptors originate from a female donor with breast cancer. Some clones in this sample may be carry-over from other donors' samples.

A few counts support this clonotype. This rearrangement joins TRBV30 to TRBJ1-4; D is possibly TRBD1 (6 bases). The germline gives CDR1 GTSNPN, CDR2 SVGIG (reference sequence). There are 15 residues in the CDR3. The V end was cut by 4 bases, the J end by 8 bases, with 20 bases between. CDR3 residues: CAWKGYWGGEEKLFF. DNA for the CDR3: TGTGCCTGGAAAGGATATTGGGGGGGCGAAGAAAAACTGTTTTTT.

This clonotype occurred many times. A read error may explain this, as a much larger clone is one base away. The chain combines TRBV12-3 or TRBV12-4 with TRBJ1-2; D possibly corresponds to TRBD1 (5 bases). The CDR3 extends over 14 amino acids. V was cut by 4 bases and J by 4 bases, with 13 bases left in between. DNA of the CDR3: TGTGCCAGCAGTTGCAGCCGGGGGGTCTATGGCTACACCTTC. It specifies CASSCSRGVYGYTF.

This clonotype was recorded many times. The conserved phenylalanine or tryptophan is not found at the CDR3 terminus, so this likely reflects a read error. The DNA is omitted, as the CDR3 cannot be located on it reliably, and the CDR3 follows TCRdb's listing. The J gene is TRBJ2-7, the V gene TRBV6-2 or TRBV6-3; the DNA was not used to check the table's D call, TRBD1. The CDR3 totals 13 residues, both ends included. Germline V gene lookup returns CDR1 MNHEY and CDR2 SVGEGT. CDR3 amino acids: CASSHSQGTGYHL.

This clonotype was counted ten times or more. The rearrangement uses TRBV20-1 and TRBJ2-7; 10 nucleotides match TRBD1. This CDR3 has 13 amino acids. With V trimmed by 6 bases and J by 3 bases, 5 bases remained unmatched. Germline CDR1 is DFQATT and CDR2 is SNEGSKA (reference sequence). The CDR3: CSARTGGYYEQYF. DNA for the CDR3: TGCAGTGCGAGGACAGGGGGGTACTACGAGCAGTACTTC.

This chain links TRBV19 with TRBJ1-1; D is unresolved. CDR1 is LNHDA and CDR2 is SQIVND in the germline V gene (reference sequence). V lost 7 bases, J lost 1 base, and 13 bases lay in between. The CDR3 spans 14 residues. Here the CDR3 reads CASNPHGKNTEAFF. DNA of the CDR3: TGTGCCAGTAATCCCCACGGAAAGAACACTGAAGCTTTCTTT. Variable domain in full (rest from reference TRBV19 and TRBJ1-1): DGGITQSPKYLFRKEGQNVTLSCEQNLNHDAMYWYRQDPGQGLRLIYYSQIVNDFQKGDIAEGYSVSREKKESFPLTVTSAQKNPTAFYLCASNPHGKNTEAFFGQGTRLTVV.

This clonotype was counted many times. The CDR3 loop is CASSESAAITDTQYF. The CDR3 DNA is TGTGCCAGCAGTGAATCCGCGGCAATCACAGATACGCAGTATTTT. The V gene is TRBV2, the J gene TRBJ2-3; D not resolved. The V end was cut by 2 bases, the J end by 2 bases, with 11 bases between. CDR3 length: 15 residues. CDR1 and CDR2 from the germline V gene are SNHLY and FYNNEI.

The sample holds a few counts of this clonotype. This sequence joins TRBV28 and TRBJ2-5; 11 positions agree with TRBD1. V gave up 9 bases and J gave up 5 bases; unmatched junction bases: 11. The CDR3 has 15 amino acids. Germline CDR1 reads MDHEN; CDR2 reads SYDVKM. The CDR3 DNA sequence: TGTGCCAGTGCCTCCTGGACAGGGGGCTCTGAGACCCAGTACTTC. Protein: CASASWTGGSETQYF. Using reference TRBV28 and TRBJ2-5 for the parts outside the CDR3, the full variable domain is DVKVTQSSRYLVKRTGEKVFLECVQDMDHENMFWYRQDPGLGLRLIYFSYDVKMKEKGDIPEGYSVSREKKERFSLILESASTNQTSMYLCASASWTGGSETQYFGPGTRLLVL.

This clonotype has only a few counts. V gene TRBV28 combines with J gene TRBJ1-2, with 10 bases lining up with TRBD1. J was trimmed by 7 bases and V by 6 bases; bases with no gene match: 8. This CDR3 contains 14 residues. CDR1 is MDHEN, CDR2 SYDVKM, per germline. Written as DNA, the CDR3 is TGTGCCAGCAGGATCCACCGGGACAGGGGTGGCTACACCTTC. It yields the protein CASRIHRDRGGYTF.